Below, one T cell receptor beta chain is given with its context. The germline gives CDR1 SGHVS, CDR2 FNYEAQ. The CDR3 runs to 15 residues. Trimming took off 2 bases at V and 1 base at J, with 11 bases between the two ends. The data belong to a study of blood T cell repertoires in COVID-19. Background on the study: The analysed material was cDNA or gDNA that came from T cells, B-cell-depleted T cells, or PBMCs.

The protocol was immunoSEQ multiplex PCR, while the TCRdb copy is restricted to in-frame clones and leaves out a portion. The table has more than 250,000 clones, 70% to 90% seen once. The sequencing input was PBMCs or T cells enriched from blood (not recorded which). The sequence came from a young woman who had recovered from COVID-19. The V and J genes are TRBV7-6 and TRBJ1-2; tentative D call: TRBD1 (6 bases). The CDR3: CASSLSAGVNYGYTF. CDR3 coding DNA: TGTGCCAGCAGCTTATCTGCAGGGGTTAACTATGGCTACACCTTC.